This is a list of T cell receptor beta chains from one sample in a study of shared clonotypes between healthy human individuals. Data came from immunoSEQ multiplex PCR; TCRdb stores just in-frame clones and leaves some out. The data show some 2,000,000 clones, under 97% seen once. Source material: naive CD4+ T cells sorted from blood. The receptors stem from a man aged 18 to 35 in good health. The CDR3 runs from the conserved cysteine through the conserved F or W. A D gene is named only where the DNA matches it firmly. Clone sizes are given selectively: once, few, many, or a class where the clone is expanded.

V gene,J gene,clone size,D gene,CDR3 protein,CDR3 DNA
TRBV6-1,TRBJ1-1,.,.,CASINPLDAEAFF,TGTGCCAGCATTAACCCCTTGGACGCTGAAGCTTTCTTT
TRBV6-1,TRBJ2-5,.,TRBD1,CASTRDRARETQYF,TGTGCCAGCACCAGGGACAGGGCCAGGGAGACCCAGTACTTC
TRBV5-1,TRBJ2-7,once,TRBD1,CASSLDRGKSYEQYF,TGCGCCAGCAGCCTGGACAGGGGGAAGTCCTACGAGCAGTACTTC
TRBV6-5,TRBJ1-3,.,.,CASSFKGGMGNTIYF,TGTGCCAGCAGTTTTAAAGGGGGAATGGGAAACACCATATATTTT
TRBV4-1,TRBJ2-5,.,TRBD1,CASSHITQGAGETQYF,TGCGCCAGCAGCCACATCACCCAGGGGGCAGGGGAGACCCAGTACTTC
TRBV5-5,TRBJ1-6,.,.,CASSLESGTPLHF,TGTGCCAGCAGCTTGGAATCGGGGACACCCCTCCACTTT
TRBV5-1,TRBJ2-3,.,TRBD2,CASSLRLAGEADTQYF,TGCGCCAGCAGCCTCCGACTAGCGGGAGAGGCAGATACGCAGTATTTT
TRBV5-1,TRBJ1-1,.,.,CASSLDPVAGVNTEAFF,TGCGCCAGCAGCTTGGACCCAGTCGCAGGGGTAAACACTGAAGCTTTCTTT
TRBV4-1,TRBJ2-2,.,.,CASSQSSPPGAGELFF,TGCGCCAGCAGCCAATCCTCCCCCCCGGGGGCCGGGGAGCTGTTTTTT
TRBV5-6,TRBJ2-2,.,.,CASITWGAGSTGELFF,TGTGCCAGCATCACTTGGGGGGCAGGGAGCACCGGGGAGCTGTTTTTT
TRBV28,TRBJ1-6,.,.,CASSQSGVSYNSPLHF,TGTGCCAGCAGCCAATCGGGGGTGTCCTATAATTCACCCCTCCACTTT
TRBV5-5,TRBJ2-7,.,.,CASSFQGAEQYF,TGTGCCAGCAGCTTCCAGGGTGCCGAGCAGTACTTC
TRBV5-1,TRBJ2-3,.,.,CASSLSLVDTQYF,TGCGCCAGCAGCCTTTCATTAGTAGATACGCAGTATTTT
TRBV10-3,TRBJ1-2,.,.,CAISGDRTNYGYTF,TGTGCCATCAGTGGAGATCGGACCAACTATGGCTACACCTTC
TRBV6-5,TRBJ2-7,.,.,CASSHGLQGYEQYF,TGTGCCAGCAGCCACGGACTTCAGGGCTACGAGCAGTACTTC
TRBV5-6,TRBJ1-3,once,.,CASEGDSGGSGNTIYF,TGTGCCAGCGAAGGGGACTCCGGAGGTAGTGGAAACACCATATATTTT
TRBV28,TRBJ2-5,once,.,CASSSPLRTQYF,TGTGCCAGCAGTTCCCCTCTGAGGACCCAGTACTTC
TRBV4-1,TRBJ2-3,.,.,CASSRVGISTDTQYF,TGCGCCAGCAGCCGGGTTGGGATTAGCACAGATACGCAGTATTTT
TRBV11-2,TRBJ2-7,.,TRBD2,CASSLSDSGGTYEQYF,TGTGCCAGCAGCTTATCGGATAGCGGGGGAACCTACGAGCAGTACTTC
TRBV5-4,TRBJ2-7,.,.,CASSFRIGEGIAYEQYF,TGTGCCAGCAGCTTCCGGATCGGTGAGGGTATCGCCTACGAGCAGTACTTC